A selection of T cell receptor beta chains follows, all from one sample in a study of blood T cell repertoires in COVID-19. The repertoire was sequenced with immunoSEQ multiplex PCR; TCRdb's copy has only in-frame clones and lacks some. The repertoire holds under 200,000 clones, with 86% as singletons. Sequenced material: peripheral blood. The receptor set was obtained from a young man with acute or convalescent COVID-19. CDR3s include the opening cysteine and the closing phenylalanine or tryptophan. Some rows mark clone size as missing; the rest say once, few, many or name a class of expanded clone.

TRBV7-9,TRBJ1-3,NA,CASSSPGAGARGNTIYF
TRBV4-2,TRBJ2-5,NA,CASRTWGGGQETQYF
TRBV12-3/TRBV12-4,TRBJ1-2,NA,CASTRMSGYTF
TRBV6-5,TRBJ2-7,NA,CASSSGTGAFGQYF
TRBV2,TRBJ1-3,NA,CASNSGVENTIYF
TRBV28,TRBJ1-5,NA,CASSSGGGNQPQHF
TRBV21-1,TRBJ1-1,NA,CATKGSWYTEAFF
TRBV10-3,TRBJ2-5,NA,CAISVRSSGGETQYF
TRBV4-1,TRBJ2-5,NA,CASSRWAKETQYF
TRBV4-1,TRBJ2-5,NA,CASSQDPSSGGETQYF
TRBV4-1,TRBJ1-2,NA,CASSQEWGLRYGYTF
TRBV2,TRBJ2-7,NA,CASSEDRSSYEQYF
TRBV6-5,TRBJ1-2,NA,CASSYTRGNYGYTF
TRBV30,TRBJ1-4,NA,CAWSVLGLGGEKLFF
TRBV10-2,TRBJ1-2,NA,CASTQGAQGYTF
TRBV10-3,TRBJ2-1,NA,CAISESRLRYSYNEQFF
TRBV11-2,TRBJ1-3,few,CASRSGQAGNTIYF
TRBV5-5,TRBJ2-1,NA,CASSRRGLAGGSSYNEQFF
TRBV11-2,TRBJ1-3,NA,CASSRTLWGQENSGNTIYF
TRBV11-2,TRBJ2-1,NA,CASSLEKRGFNNEQFF
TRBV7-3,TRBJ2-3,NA,CASSAGTAGTDTQYF
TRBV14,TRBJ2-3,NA,CASSEKQPSTDTQYF
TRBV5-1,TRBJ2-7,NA,CASSLGTHQGEQYF
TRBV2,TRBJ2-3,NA,CASSEPRDLAGGTDTQYF
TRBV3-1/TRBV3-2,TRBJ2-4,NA,CASSQLLQGPTKNIQYF
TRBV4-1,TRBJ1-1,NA,CASSQDITANTEAFF
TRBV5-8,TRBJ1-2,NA,CASSPVLGYTF
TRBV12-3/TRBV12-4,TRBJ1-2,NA,CASSRTGSYGYTF
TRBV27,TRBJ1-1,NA,CASSLWAGSDTEAFF
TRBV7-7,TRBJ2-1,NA,CASSNGQGGVDEQFF
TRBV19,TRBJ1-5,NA,CASSYGTASNQPQHF
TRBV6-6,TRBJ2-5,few,CASNAAGRETQYF
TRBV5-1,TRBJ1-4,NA,CASSLNERREKLFF